This T cell receptor (beta chain) stems from a study of blood T cell repertoires in COVID-19. Germline CDR1 and CDR2: GTSNPN and SVGIG (reference sequence). V dropped 4 bases and J dropped 0 bases, with 18 bases sitting between them. The CDR3 runs 16 residues. TCRdb's copy holds only in-frame clones and misses some; the assay was immunoSEQ multiplex PCR. Counted here are 380,000 or so clones, about 89% occurring once; the ten biggest clones make up 1.3%. The sample holds a few counts of this clone. Assignments of participants to cohorts depended upon their own reported clinical history. Two negative PCRs, clearance, or symptom resolution had been documented for recovered Cohort 3 donors.

The clonotype comes from a man aged 25-45 years who had recovered from COVID-19. Sequenced material: PBMCs or T cells enriched from blood (not recorded which). The rearrangement joins TRBV30 to TRBJ1-2, with D unresolved. Here the CDR3 reads CAWTRGGSHTNYGYTF. The CDR3 DNA is TGTGCCTGGACTCGTGGCGGCAGCCATACTAACTATGGCTACACCTTC.